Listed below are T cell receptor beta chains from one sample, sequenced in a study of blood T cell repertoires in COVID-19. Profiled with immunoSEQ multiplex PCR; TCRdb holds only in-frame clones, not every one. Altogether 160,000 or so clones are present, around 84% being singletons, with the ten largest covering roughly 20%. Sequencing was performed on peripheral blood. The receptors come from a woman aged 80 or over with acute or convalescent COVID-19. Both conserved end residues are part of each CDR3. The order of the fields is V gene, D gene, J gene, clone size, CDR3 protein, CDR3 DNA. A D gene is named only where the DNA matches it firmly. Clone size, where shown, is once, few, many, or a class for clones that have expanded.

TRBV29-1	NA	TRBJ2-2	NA	CSVERQNTGELFF	TGCAGCGTTGAAAGACAGAACACCGGGGAGCTGTTTTTT
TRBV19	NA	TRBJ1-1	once	CASSIFGGTGGTEAFF	TGTGCCAGTAGTATCTTCGGAGGGACTGGTGGCACTGAAGCTTTCTTT
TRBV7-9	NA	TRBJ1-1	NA	CASSLSGTNTEAFF	TGTGCCAGCAGCTTATCGGGTACGAACACTGAAGCTTTCTTT
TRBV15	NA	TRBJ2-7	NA	CATSPPGSYEQYF	TGTGCCACCAGCCCGCCAGGCTCCTACGAGCAGTACTTC
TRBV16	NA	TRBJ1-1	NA	CASSQSRGQAFF	TGTGCCAGCAGCCAATCCAGGGGTCAAGCTTTCTTT
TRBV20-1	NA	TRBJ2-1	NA	CSARLVNEQFF	TGCAGTGCTAGACTAGTTAATGAGCAGTTCTTC
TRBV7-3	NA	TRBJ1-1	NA	CASKEGMNTEAFF	TGTGCCAGCAAGGAGGGGATGAACACTGAAGCTTTCTTT
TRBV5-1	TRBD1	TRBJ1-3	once	CASSLGTGGLWNSGNTIYF	TGCGCCAGCAGCTTAGGGACAGGGGGTTTATGGAACTCTGGAAACACCATATATTTT
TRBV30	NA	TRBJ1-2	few	CAWSPGANYGYTF	TGTGCCTGGAGCCCGGGGGCTAACTATGGCTACACCTTC
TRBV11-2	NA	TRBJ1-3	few	CASRIWQGGSGNTIYF	TGTGCCAGCAGGATATGGCAGGGCGGCTCTGGAAACACCATATATTTT
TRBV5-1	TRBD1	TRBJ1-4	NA	CASSSTGTGGDKKLFF	TGCGCCAGCAGCTCGACCGGGACAGGGGGAGATAAAAAACTGTTTTTT